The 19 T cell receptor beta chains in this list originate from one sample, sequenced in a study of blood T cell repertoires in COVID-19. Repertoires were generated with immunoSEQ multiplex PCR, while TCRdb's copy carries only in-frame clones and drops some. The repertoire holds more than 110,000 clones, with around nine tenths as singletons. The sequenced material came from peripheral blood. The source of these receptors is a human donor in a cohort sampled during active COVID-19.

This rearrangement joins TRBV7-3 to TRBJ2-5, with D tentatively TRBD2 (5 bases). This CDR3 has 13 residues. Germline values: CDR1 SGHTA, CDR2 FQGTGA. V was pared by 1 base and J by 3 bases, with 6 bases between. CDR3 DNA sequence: TGTGCCAGCAGCTTAAGGGAGAAAGAGACCCAGTACTTC. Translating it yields CASSLREKETQYF. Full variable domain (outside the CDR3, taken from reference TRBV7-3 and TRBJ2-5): GAGVSQTPSNKVTEKGKYVELRCDPISGHTALYWYRQSLGQGPEFLIYFQGTGAADDSGLPNDRFFAVRPEGSVSTLKIQRTERGDSAVYLCASSLREKETQYFGPGTRLLVL.

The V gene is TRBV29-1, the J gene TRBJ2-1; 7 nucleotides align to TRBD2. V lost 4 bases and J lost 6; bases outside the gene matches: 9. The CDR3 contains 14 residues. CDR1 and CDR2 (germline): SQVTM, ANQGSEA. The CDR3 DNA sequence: TGCAGCGTTGTCGGGGGGTCAACCCCCAATGAGCAGTTCTTC. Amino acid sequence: CSVVGGSTPNEQFF.

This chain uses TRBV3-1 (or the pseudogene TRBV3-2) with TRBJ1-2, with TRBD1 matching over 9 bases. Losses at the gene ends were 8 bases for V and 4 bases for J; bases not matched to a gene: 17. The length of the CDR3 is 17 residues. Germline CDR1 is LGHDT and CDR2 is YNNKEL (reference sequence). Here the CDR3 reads CASSFRGQGKGGYGYTF. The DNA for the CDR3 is TGTGCCAGCTCTTTCAGGGGACAGGGAAAGGGGGGCTATGGCTACACCTTC.

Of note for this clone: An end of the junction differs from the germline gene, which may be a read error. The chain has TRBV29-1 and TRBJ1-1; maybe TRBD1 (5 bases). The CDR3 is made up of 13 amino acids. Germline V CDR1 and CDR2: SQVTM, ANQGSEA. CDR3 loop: CSFERGRNTEAFF. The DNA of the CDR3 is TGCAGCTTTGAACGGGGGAGGAACACTGAAGCTTTCTTT.

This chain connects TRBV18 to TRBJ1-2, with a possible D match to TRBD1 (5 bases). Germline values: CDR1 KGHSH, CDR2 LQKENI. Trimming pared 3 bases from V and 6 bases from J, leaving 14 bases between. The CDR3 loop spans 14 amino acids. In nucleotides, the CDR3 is TGTGCCAGCTCACCCCGTCGGGGGGAAAATGGCTACACCTTC. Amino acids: CASSPRRGENGYTF. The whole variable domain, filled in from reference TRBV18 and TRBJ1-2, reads NAGVMQNPRHLVRRRGQEARLRCSPMKGHSHVYWYRQLPEEGLKFMVYLQKENIIDESGMPKERFSAEFPKEGPSILRIQQVVRGDSAAYFCASSPRRGENGYTFGSGTRLTVV.

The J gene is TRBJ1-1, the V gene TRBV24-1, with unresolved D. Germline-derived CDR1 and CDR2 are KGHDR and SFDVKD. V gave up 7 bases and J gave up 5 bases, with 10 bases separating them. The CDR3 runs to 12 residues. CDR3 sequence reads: CATRDIGTEAFF. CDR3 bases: TGTGCCACCAGAGACATCGGAACTGAAGCTTTCTTT.

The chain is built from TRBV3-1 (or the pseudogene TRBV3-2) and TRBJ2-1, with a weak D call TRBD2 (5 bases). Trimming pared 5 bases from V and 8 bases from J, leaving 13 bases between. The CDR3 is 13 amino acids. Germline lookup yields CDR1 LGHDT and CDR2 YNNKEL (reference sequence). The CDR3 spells CASSYQLVHEQFF. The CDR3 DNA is TGTGCCAGCAGCTATCAACTAGTCCATGAGCAGTTCTTC.

The CDR3, as DNA: TGTGCCAGCAGCTTAAGGCTAGTCACAGATACGCAGTATTTT. This gives the protein CASSLRLVTDTQYF. The chain carries TRBV11-2 and TRBJ2-3; D is uncertain. Trimming shortened V by 2 bases and J by 2 bases, and 8 bases separated the two germline ends. CDR1 is SGHAT and CDR2 is FQNNGV in the germline V gene. CDR3 length: 14 residues.

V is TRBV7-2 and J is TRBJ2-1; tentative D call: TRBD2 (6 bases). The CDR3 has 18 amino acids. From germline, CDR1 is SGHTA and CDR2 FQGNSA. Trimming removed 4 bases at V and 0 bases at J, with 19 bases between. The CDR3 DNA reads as TGTGCCAGCAGCTGGAGGGCGGTAGCGGCGAGCTCCTACAATGAGCAGTTCTTC. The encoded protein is CASSWRAVAASSYNEQFF.

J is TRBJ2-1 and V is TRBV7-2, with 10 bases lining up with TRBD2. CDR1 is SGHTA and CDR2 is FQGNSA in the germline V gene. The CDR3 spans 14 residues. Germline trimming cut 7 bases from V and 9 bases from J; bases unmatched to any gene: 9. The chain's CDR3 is CASNPGLAFPEQFF. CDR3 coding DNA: TGTGCCAGCAACCCGGGACTAGCGTTCCCTGAGCAGTTCTTC.

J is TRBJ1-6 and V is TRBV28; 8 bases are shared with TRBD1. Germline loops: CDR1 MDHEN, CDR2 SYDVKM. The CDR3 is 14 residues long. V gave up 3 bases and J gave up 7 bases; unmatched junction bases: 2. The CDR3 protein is CASSLGQANSPLHF. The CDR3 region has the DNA TGTGCCAGCAGTTTGGGACAGGCGAATTCACCCCTCCACTTT.

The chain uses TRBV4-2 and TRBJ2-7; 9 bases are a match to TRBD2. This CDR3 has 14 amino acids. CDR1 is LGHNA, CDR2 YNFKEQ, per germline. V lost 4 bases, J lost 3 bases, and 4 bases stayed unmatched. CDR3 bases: TGTGCCAGCAGCCGGCAGCGGGGGGACTACGAGCAGTACTTC. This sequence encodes CASSRQRGDYEQYF.

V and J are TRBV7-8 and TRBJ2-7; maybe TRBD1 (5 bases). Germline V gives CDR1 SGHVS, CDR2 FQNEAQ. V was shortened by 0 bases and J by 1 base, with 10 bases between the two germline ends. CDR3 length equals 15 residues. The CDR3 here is CASSLAWGTSYEQYF. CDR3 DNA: TGTGCCAGCAGCTTAGCATGGGGCACTTCCTACGAGCAGTACTTC.

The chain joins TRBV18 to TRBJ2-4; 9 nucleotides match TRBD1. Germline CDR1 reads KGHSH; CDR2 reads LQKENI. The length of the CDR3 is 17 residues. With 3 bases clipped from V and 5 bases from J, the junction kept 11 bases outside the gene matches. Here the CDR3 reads CASSPTGQGGTQNIQYF. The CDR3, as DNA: TGTGCCAGCTCACCGACGGGACAGGGCGGAACCCAAAACATTCAGTACTTC. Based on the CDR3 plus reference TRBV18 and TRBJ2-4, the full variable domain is NAGVMQNPRHLVRRRGQEARLRCSPMKGHSHVYWYRQLPEEGLKFMVYLQKENIIDESGMPKERFSAEFPKEGPSILRIQQVVRGDSAAYFCASSPTGQGGTQNIQYFGAGTRLSVL.

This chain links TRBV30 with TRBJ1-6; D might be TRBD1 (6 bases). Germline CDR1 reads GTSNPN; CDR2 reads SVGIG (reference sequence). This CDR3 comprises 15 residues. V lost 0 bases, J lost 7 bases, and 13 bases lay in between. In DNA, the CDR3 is TGTGCCTGGAGTGTGGAGAGTACAGGGAATTCACCCCTCCACTTT. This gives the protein CAWSVESTGNSPLHF. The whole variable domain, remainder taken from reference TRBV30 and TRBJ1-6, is SQTIHQWPATLVQPVGSPLSLECTVEGTSNPNLYWYRQAAGRGLQLLFYSVGIGQISSEVPQNLSASRPQDRQFILSSKKLLLSDSGFYLCAWSVESTGNSPLHFGNGTRLTVT.

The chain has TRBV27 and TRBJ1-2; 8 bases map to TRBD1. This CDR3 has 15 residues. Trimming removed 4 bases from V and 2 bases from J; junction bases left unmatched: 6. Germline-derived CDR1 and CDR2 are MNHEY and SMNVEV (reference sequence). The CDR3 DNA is TGTGCCAGCAGTTCCTCAACAGGGGGAAACTATGGCTACACCTTC. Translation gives CASSSSTGGNYGYTF.

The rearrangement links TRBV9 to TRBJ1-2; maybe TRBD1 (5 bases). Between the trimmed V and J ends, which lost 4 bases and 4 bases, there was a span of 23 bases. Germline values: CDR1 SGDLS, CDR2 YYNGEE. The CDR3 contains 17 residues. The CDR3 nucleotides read TGTGCCAGCAGCCGAACCCCTAACAAGGGGCGCGTCTATGGCTACACCTTC. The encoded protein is CASSRTPNKGRVYGYTF. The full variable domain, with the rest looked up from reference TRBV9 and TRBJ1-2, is DSGVTQTPKHLITATGQRVTLRCSPRSGDLSVYWYQQSLDQGLQFLIQYYNGEERAKGNILERFSAQQFPDLHSELNLSSLELGDSALYFCASSRTPNKGRVYGYTFGSGTRLTVV.

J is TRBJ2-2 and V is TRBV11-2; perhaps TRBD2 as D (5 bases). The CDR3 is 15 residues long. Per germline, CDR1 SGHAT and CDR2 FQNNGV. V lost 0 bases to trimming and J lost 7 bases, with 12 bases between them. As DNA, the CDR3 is TGTGCCAGCAGCTTAGAGGTCTGGGGAGACGGGGAGCTGTTTTTT. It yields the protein CASSLEVWGDGELFF.

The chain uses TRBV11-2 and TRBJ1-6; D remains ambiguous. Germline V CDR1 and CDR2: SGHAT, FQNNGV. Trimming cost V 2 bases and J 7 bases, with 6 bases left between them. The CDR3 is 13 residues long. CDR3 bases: TGTGCCAGCAGCTTATCGGAGAATTCACCCCTCCACTTT. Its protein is CASSLSENSPLHF.